This entry concerns a single TCR beta chain. Here immunoSEQ multiplex PCR was the method, and the copy in TCRdb shows in-frame clones only, minus some. Of under 250,000 clones in the sample, about nine tenths were seen once. CDR1 SGHVS and CDR2 FNYEAQ come from the germline V gene. The CDR3 totals 16 residues. V was trimmed by 5 bases and J by 4 bases, leaving 21 bases between them. These data originate in a study of blood T cell repertoires in COVID-19. Study summary: COVID-19 samples from acute and convalescent phases originated in the United States, Italy and Spain.

The chain combines TRBV7-6 with TRBJ2-7; TRBD1 might be the D (8 bases). Input material: peripheral blood. The origin of this receptor is a woman in her 30s with COVID-19, enrolled during active disease. The CDR3: CASSPQGEGGRYEQYF. Written as DNA, the CDR3 is TGTGCCAGCAGCCCACAGGGGGAGGGGGGGCGTTACGAGCAGTACTTC.